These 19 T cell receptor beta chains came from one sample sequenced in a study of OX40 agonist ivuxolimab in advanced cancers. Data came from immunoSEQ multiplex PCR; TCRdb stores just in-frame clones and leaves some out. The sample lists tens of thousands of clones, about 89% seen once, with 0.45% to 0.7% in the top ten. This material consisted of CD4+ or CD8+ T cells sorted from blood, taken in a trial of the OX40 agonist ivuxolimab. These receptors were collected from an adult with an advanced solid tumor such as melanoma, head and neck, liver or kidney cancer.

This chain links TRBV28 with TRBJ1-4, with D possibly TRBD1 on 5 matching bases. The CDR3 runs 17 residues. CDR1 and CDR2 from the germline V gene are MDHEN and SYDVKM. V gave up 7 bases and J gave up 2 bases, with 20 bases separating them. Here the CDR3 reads CASTPHGGMDTNEKLFF. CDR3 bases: TGTGCCAGCACCCCCCATGGGGGGATGGACACTAATGAAAAACTGTTTTTT. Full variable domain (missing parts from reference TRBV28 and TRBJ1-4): DVKVTQSSRYLVKRTGEKVFLECVQDMDHENMFWYRQDPGLGLRLIYFSYDVKMKEKGDIPEGYSVSREKKERFSLILESASTNQTSMYLCASTPHGGMDTNEKLFFGSGTQLSVL.

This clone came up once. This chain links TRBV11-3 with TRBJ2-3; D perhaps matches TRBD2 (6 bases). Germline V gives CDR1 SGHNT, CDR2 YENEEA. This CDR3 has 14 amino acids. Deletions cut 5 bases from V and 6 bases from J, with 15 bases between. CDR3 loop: CASSPGVATDTQYF. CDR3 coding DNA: TGTGCCAGCAGCCCGGGGGTGGCGACGGATACGCAGTATTTT.

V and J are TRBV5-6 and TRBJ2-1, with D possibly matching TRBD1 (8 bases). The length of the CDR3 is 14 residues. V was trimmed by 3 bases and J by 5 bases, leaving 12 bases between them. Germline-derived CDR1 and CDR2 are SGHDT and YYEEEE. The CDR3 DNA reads TGTGCCAGCAGCTGGACAGGGAGGGACAATGAGCAGTTCTTC. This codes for CASSWTGRDNEQFF. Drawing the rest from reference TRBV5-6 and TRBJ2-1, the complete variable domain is DAGVTQSPTHLIKTRGQQVTLRCSPKSGHDTVSWYQQALGQGPQFIFQYYEEEERQRGNFPDRFSGHQFPNYSSELNVNALLLGDSALYLCASSWTGRDNEQFFGPGTRLTVL.

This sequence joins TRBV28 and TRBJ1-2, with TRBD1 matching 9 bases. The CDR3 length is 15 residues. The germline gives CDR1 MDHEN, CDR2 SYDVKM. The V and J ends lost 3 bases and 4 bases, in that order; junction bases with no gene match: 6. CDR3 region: CASSLGTGTTYGYTF. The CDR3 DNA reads TGTGCCAGCAGTTTGGGGACAGGGACCACCTATGGCTACACCTTC.

CDR3 sequence: CASSLEKLVGAPNTGELFF. The CDR3 DNA reads as TGTGCCAGCAGCTTAGAAAAACTAGTGGGGGCTCCGAACACCGGGGAGCTGTTTTTT. The chain is built from TRBV11-3 and TRBJ2-2; TRBD1 is a possible D gene (6 bases). The CDR3 is 19 residues long. V dropped 0 bases and J dropped 0 bases, with 17 bases sitting between them. Germline V gene sequence: CDR1 SGHNT, CDR2 YENEEA. The whole variable domain, filled in from reference TRBV11-3 and TRBJ2-2, reads EAGVVQSPRYKIIEKKQPVAFWCNPISGHNTLYWYLQNLGQGPELLIRYENEEAVDDSQLPKDRFSAERLKGVDSTLKIQPAELGDSAVYLCASSLEKLVGAPNTGELFFGEGSRLTVL.

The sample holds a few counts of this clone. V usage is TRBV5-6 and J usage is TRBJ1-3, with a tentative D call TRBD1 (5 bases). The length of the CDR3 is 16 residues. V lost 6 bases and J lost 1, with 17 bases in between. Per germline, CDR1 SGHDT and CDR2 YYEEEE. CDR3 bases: TGTGCCAGCACCCCAGCCCAGGGAGGGTCTGGAAACACCATATATTTT. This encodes CASTPAQGGSGNTIYF. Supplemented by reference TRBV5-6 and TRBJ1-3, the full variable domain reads DAGVTQSPTHLIKTRGQQVTLRCSPKSGHDTVSWYQQALGQGPQFIFQYYEEEERQRGNFPDRFSGHQFPNYSSELNVNALLLGDSALYLCASTPAQGGSGNTIYFGEGSWLTVV.

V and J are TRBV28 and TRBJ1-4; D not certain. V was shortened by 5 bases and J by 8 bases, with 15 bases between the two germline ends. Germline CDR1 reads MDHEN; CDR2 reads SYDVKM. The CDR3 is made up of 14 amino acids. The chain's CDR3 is CASSGSREGEKLFF. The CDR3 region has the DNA TGTGCCAGCAGTGGAAGTAGGGAAGGAGAAAAACTGTTTTTT.

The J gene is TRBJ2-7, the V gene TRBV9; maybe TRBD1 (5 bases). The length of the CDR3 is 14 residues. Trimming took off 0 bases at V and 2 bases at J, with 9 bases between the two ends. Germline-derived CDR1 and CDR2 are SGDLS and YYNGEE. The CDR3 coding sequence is TGTGCCAGCAGCGTAGGGTGGGGCACCTACGAGCAGTACTTC. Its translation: CASSVGWGTYEQYF.

DNA for the CDR3: TGTGCCAGCTCACTTAACCCTATTTCCGGGACCTCAGGAGACGAGCAGTACTTC. This translates into CASSLNPISGTSGDEQYF. This sequence joins TRBV18 and TRBJ2-7, with D perhaps given as TRBD1 or TRBD2 (5 bases each). Germline assignment: CDR1 KGHSH and CDR2 LQKENI. The CDR3 totals 18 residues. Trimming shortened V by 4 bases and J by 5 bases, and 27 bases separated the two germline ends.

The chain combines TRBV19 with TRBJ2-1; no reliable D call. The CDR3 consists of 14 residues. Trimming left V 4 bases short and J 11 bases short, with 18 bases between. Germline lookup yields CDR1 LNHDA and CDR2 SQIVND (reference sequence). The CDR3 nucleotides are TGTGCCAGTAGTACGTCCTCGAGCGTGGTCCAGCAGTTCTTC. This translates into CASSTSSSVVQQFF.

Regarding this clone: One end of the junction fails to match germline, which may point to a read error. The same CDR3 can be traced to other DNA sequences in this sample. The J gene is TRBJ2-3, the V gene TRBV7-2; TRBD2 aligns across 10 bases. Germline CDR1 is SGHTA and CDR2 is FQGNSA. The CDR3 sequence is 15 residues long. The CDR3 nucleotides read TGCGCCAGCAGCTTACAGCGGGGGGGCCCAGATACGCAGTATTTT. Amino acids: CASSLQRGGPDTQYF.

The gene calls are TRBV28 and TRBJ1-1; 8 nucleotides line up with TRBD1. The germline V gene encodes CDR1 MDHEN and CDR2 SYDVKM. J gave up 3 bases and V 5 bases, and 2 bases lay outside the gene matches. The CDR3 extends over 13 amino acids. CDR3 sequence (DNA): TGTGCCAGCAGTCGGACAGGGTACACTGAAGCTTTCTTT. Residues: CASSRTGYTEAFF.

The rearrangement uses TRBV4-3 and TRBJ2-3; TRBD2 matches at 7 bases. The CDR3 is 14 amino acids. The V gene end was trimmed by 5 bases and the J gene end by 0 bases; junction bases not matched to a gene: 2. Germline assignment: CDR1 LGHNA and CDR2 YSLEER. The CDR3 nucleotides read TGCGCCAGCAGCTGGGGGGGTAGCACAGATACGCAGTATTTT. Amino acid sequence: CASSWGGSTDTQYF.

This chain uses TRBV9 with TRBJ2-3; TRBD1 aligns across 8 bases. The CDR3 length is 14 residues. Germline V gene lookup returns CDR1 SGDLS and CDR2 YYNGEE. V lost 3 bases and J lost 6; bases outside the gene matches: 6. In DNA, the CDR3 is TGTGCCAGCAGCGGCAGGGGGCAGTGGGATACGCAGTATTTT. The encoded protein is CASSGRGQWDTQYF.

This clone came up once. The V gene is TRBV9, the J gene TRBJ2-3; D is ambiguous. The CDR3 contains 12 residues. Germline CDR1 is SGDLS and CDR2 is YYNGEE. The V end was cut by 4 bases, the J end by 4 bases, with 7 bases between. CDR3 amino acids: CASSPRADTQYF. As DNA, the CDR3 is TGTGCCAGCAGCCCCCGGGCAGATACGCAGTATTTT.

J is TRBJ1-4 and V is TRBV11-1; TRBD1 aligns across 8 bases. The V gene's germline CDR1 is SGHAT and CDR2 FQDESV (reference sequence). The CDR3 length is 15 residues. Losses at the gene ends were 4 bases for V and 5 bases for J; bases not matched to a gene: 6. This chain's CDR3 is CASSSRTGSNEKLFF. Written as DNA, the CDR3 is TGTGCCAGCAGCTCTCGGACAGGGTCGAATGAAAAACTGTTTTTT.

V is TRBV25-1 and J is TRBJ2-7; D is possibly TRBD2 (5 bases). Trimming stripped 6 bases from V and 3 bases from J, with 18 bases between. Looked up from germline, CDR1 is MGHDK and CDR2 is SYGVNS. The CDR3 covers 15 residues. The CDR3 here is CASRKTRAGLYEQYF. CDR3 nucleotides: TGTGCCAGCAGGAAGACGAGGGCAGGTCTCTACGAGCAGTACTTC.

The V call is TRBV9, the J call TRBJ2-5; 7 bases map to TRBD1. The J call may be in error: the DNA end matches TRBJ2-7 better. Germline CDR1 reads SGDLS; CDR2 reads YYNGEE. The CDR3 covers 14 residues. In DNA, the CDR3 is TGTGCCAGCAGCGTAGGGGGGACAGTCTACGAGCAGTACTTC. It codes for CASSVGGTVYEQYF.

CDR3 sequence (DNA): TGTGCCAGCACTCAGGGGGTAGGCATTCAGTACTTC. Translating gives CASTQGVGIQYF. The chain is built from TRBV2 and TRBJ2-4; 7 bases map to TRBD1. Germline-derived CDR1 and CDR2 are SNHLY and FYNNEI. Trimming took 7 bases from V and 9 from J; bases not matched to a gene: 6. The CDR3 spans 12 residues.